A single sample gave rise to the 26 T cell receptor beta chains below, sequenced in a study of control samples from healthy donors and cancer patients. This table comes from immunoSEQ multiplex PCR, and its TCRdb copy is limited to in-frame clones, with some not included. The profile covers 110,000 or so clones, with 89% appearing a single time and almost 40% taken by the ten largest. The specimen was blood. The receptors come from a man aged 45-65 years in good health.

The genes are TRBV2 and TRBJ1-2; D might be TRBD1 (6 bases). Between the trimmed V and J ends, which lost 11 bases and 0 bases, there was a span of 13 bases. This CDR3 has 13 amino acids. Per germline, CDR1 SNHLY and CDR2 FYNNEI. CDR3 coding DNA: TGTGCCGGGGGGGGCAGTCCTAACTATGGCTACACCTTC. The encoded protein is CAGGGSPNYGYTF.

The chain combines TRBV11-2 with TRBJ1-4; D call uncertain. Germline V gene lookup returns CDR1 SGHAT and CDR2 FQNNGV. With 3 bases removed from V and 6 bases from J, the gap between germline ends came to 14 bases. This CDR3 region has 15 residues. CDR3 coding DNA: TGTGCCAGCAGCTTTAGTCGGGATCCCTATGAAAAACTGTTTTTT. It translates to CASSFSRDPYEKLFF.

The chain is built from TRBV6-5 and TRBJ2-3; D may be TRBD1 (5 bases). Germline lookup yields CDR1 MNHEY and CDR2 SVGAGI. CDR3 length: 14 residues. V lost 4 bases, J lost 0 bases, and 8 bases lay in between. In DNA form, the CDR3 reads TGTGCCAGCAGTTTGGGGCAGAGCACAGATACGCAGTATTTT. The encoded protein is CASSLGQSTDTQYF.

This chain uses TRBV11-2 with TRBJ2-7; 7 bases line up with TRBD1. This CDR3 is built from 15 residues. V lost 2 bases, J lost 5 bases, and 9 bases stayed unmatched. Germline-derived CDR1 and CDR2 are SGHAT and FQNNGV. The CDR3 spells CASSLLGLQGNEQYF. The CDR3, as DNA: TGTGCCAGCAGCTTATTAGGGTTACAGGGGAACGAGCAGTACTTC.

The genes are TRBV6-6 and TRBJ2-3, with a possible D match to TRBD1 (5 bases). CDR1 and CDR2 (germline): MNHNY, SVGAGI (reference sequence). This CDR3 spans 14 amino acids. Deletions cut 4 bases from V and 6 bases from J, with 14 bases between. CDR3 nucleotide sequence: TGTGCCAGCAGTTGGGGCAGCCAAGGGGATACGCAGTATTTT. It specifies CASSWGSQGDTQYF.

The chain joins TRBV4-1 to TRBJ1-5, with 8 bases that match TRBD1. Per the germline V gene, CDR1 is MGHRA and CDR2 is YSYEKL. CDR3 length equals 18 residues. The V and J ends lost 6 bases and 2 bases, in that order; junction bases with no gene match: 15. CDR3 DNA: TGCGCCAGCAGTCTAACAGCGACAGGGGTCGGCGGCAATCAGCCCCAGCATTTT. Residues: CASSLTATGVGGNQPQHF.

The rearrangement links TRBV27 to TRBJ2-7, with D hard to call. Germline CDR1 MNHEY, CDR2 SMNVEV (reference sequence). Trimming stripped 0 bases from V and 1 base from J, with 10 bases between. This CDR3 has 15 amino acids. CDR3 DNA: TGTGCCAGCAGTTTATCCCGGACGGTGTCCTACGAGCAGTACTTC. This codes for CASSLSRTVSYEQYF.

The chain joins TRBV2 to TRBJ1-4; D might be TRBD1 (6 bases). V lost 3 bases and J 8 bases, leaving 13 bases between the germline ends. Germline CDR1 and CDR2: SNHLY and FYNNEI. The CDR3 contains 14 residues. CDR3 sequence (DNA): TGTGCCAGCAGTGACATGGGGGGGCAGGAAAAACTGTTTTTT. Amino acid sequence: CASSDMGGQEKLFF.

The chain uses TRBV6-1 and TRBJ2-7; the D is unclear. The CDR3 is 13 amino acids. CDR1 and CDR2 (germline): MNHNS, SASEGT. Trimming left V 1 base short and J 2 bases short, with 6 bases between. DNA for the CDR3: TGTGCCAGCAGTGAAGGGGTGGCCTACGAGCAGTACTTC. Encoded protein: CASSEGVAYEQYF.

The gene calls are TRBV25-1 and TRBJ2-3, with 10 nucleotides matching TRBD1. V shed 4 bases and J 3 bases; nucleotides not matched to a gene: 4. This CDR3 region has 15 residues. The V gene's germline CDR1 is MGHDK and CDR2 SYGVNS. This chain's CDR3 is CASSVPGQGTDTQYF. CDR3 nucleotide sequence: TGTGCCAGCAGTGTCCCGGGACAGGGGACAGATACGCAGTATTTT. The whole variable domain, filled in from reference TRBV25-1 and TRBJ2-3, reads EADIYQTPRYLVIGTGKKITLECSQTMGHDKMYWYQQDPGMELHLIHYSYGVNSTEKGDLSSESTVSRIRTEHFPLTLESARPSHTSQYLCASSVPGQGTDTQYFGPGTRLTVL.

The chain is built from TRBV7-2 and TRBJ2-7; 12 bases are a match to TRBD2. The V gene's germline CDR1 is SGHTA and CDR2 FQGNSA. The length of the CDR3 is 15 residues. V dropped 2 bases and J dropped 4; count of bases not matched to a gene: 3. The DNA of the CDR3 is TGTGCCAGCAGCTTAATTGGACTAGCGGGATACGAGCAGTACTTC. This encodes CASSLIGLAGYEQYF.

This clone has just a few counts. This chain uses TRBV4-1 with TRBJ2-7, with 10 bases identical to TRBD2. Germline CDR1 reads MGHRA; CDR2 reads YSYEKL. The CDR3 extends over 15 amino acids. The V gene end was trimmed by 1 base and the J gene end by 3 bases; junction bases not matched to a gene: 3. The CDR3 coding sequence is TGCGCCAGCAGCCAAGCAGCGGGGGGGCTCTACGAGCAGTACTTC. Protein product: CASSQAAGGLYEQYF.

This chain links TRBV6-6 with TRBJ2-1; 9 bases agree with TRBD1. Germline V CDR1 and CDR2: MNHNY, SVGAGI (reference sequence). Losses at the gene ends were 8 bases for V and 4 bases for J; bases not matched to a gene: 6. The length of the CDR3 is 14 residues. CDR3 in amino acids: CASVLGQGYNEQFF. The CDR3 DNA is TGTGCCAGCGTCTTGGGACAGGGATACAATGAGCAGTTCTTC.

CDR3 bases: TGTGCCAGCAGCCCTCCGACAGGGGGAAGCCATGGCTACACCTTC. Protein product: CASSPPTGGSHGYTF. The chain carries TRBV9 and TRBJ1-2; 9 positions match TRBD1. The germline V gene has CDR1 SGDLS and CDR2 YYNGEE. This CDR3 has 15 residues. V lost 4 bases, J lost 6 bases, and 10 bases stayed unmatched.

The chain joins TRBV30 to TRBJ2-6; no firm D call. Germline assignment: CDR1 GTSNPN and CDR2 SVGIG (reference sequence). The CDR3 is 14 residues long. Trimming stripped 2 bases from V and 4 bases from J, with 9 bases between. The CDR3 DNA follows: TGTGCCTGGAGTCGAGGCGAAGGGGCCAACGTCCTGACTTTC. Translating gives CAWSRGEGANVLTF.

The genes are TRBV4-3 and TRBJ2-7; 9 bases are a match to TRBD1. The V segment lost 1 base and the J segment 4 bases; nucleotides outside the gene matches: 5. CDR1 and CDR2 from the germline V gene are LGHNA and YSLEER. This CDR3 spans 15 amino acids. CDR3 in DNA: TGCGCCAGCAGCCAAGCCACAGGGGGCGCATACGAGCAGTACTTC. This gives the protein CASSQATGGAYEQYF.

Worth noting for this clone: A much larger clone differs from this one at a single base, so this may be a read error. The chain uses TRBV5-6 and TRBJ1-2; D perhaps matches TRBD1 (6 bases). The CDR3 has 13 amino acids. CDR1 and CDR2 (germline): SGHDT, YYEEEE. V lost 0 bases, J lost 3 bases, and 6 bases lay in between. CDR3: CASSLGQDYGYTF. CDR3 DNA sequence: TGTGCCAGCAGCTTGGGACAGGACTATGGCTACACCTTC.

The chain combines TRBV4-3 with TRBJ1-2; D uncertain. This CDR3 is built from 14 residues. Germline loops: CDR1 LGHNA, CDR2 YSLEER. V lost 0 bases and J lost 4, with 9 bases in between. The CDR3, as DNA: TGCGCCAGCAGCCAAGACTTGGTCGGCTATGGCTACACCTTC. Protein product: CASSQDLVGYGYTF.

This clone was observed once. The genes are TRBV5-5 and TRBJ1-1; TRBD1 agrees at 7 bases. CDR3 length: 13 residues. V lost 5 bases, J lost 1 base, and 2 bases stayed unmatched. Germline lookup yields CDR1 SGHKS and CDR2 YYEKEE (reference sequence). The CDR3 sequence is CASSRDRNTEAFF. DNA of the CDR3: TGTGCCAGCAGTCGGGACAGGAACACTGAAGCTTTCTTT.

This chain links TRBV18 with TRBJ2-1, with 14 nucleotides matching TRBD2. The length of the CDR3 is 16 residues. V lost 2 bases to trimming and J lost 5 bases; unmatched junction nucleotides: 2. Germline CDR1 reads KGHSH; CDR2 reads LQKENI. The CDR3 is CASSPSTSGGDNEQFF. The CDR3 DNA sequence: TGTGCCAGCTCACCATCGACTAGCGGGGGGGACAATGAGCAGTTCTTC. The complete variable domain, with remaining parts taken from reference TRBV18 and TRBJ2-1, reads NAGVMQNPRHLVRRRGQEARLRCSPMKGHSHVYWYRQLPEEGLKFMVYLQKENIIDESGMPKERFSAEFPKEGPSILRIQQVVRGDSAAYFCASSPSTSGGDNEQFFGPGTRLTVL.

This clone was counted between two and nine times. This chain joins TRBV7-2 and TRBJ2-7; D gene ambiguous. Germline-derived CDR1 and CDR2 are SGHTA and FQGNSA. V was cut by 1 base and J by 0 bases, with 10 bases left in between. CDR3 length equals 15 residues. DNA of the CDR3: TGTGCCAGCAGCTTAGATATCCTCCCCTCCTACGAGCAGTACTTC. This translates into CASSLDILPSYEQYF.

This clone was found once. This chain uses TRBV19 with TRBJ2-3, with D unresolved. Trimming took off 7 bases at V and 7 bases at J, with 15 bases between the two ends. The CDR3 consists of 13 residues. Germline V gives CDR1 LNHDA, CDR2 SQIVND (reference sequence). The CDR3 nucleotides are TGTGCCAGTATGCACCCGTCCGGAAATACGCAGTATTTT. This encodes CASMHPSGNTQYF.

About this clone: A junction boundary mismatches the germline segment, possibly from a read error. The CDR3 sequence: CASSLRIEKLLF. In nucleotides, the CDR3 is TGTGCCAGCAGTTTAAGGATCGAAAAACTGCTTTTT. J is TRBJ1-4 and V is TRBV12-3 or TRBV12-4; D remains unclear. The CDR3 loop spans 12 amino acids.

The CDR3 bases are TGTGCCATCAGTGAGTCGACTACGCCGCGACAGGGAGATACGCAGTATTTT. This encodes CAISESTTPRQGDTQYF. This sequence joins TRBV10-3 and TRBJ2-3; 7 bases are shared with TRBD1. The germline CDR1 and CDR2 sequences are ENHRY and SYGVKD. The V gene end was trimmed by 0 bases and the J gene end by 5 bases; junction bases not matched to a gene: 11. The CDR3 length is 17 residues.

The chain is built from TRBV5-4 and TRBJ1-2; unclear D gene. V gave up 1 base and J gave up 7 bases, with 8 bases separating them. Germline CDR1 reads SGHNT; CDR2 reads YYREEE (reference sequence). The CDR3 contains 12 residues. The CDR3 loop is CASSLKEGGYTF. CDR3 bases: TGTGCCAGCAGCTTGAAAGAGGGTGGCTACACCTTC.

In this sample, this clone turned up once. The chain recombines TRBV7-8 with TRBJ1-6; D remains unclear. V gave up 1 base and J gave up 6 bases, with 16 bases separating them. The CDR3 runs to 17 residues. Germline assignment: CDR1 SGHVS and CDR2 FQNEAQ. CDR3 loop: CASSLVGSPSVNSPLHF. The CDR3 nucleotides read TGTGCCAGCAGCTTAGTTGGGAGTCCCTCTGTTAATTCACCCCTCCACTTT.